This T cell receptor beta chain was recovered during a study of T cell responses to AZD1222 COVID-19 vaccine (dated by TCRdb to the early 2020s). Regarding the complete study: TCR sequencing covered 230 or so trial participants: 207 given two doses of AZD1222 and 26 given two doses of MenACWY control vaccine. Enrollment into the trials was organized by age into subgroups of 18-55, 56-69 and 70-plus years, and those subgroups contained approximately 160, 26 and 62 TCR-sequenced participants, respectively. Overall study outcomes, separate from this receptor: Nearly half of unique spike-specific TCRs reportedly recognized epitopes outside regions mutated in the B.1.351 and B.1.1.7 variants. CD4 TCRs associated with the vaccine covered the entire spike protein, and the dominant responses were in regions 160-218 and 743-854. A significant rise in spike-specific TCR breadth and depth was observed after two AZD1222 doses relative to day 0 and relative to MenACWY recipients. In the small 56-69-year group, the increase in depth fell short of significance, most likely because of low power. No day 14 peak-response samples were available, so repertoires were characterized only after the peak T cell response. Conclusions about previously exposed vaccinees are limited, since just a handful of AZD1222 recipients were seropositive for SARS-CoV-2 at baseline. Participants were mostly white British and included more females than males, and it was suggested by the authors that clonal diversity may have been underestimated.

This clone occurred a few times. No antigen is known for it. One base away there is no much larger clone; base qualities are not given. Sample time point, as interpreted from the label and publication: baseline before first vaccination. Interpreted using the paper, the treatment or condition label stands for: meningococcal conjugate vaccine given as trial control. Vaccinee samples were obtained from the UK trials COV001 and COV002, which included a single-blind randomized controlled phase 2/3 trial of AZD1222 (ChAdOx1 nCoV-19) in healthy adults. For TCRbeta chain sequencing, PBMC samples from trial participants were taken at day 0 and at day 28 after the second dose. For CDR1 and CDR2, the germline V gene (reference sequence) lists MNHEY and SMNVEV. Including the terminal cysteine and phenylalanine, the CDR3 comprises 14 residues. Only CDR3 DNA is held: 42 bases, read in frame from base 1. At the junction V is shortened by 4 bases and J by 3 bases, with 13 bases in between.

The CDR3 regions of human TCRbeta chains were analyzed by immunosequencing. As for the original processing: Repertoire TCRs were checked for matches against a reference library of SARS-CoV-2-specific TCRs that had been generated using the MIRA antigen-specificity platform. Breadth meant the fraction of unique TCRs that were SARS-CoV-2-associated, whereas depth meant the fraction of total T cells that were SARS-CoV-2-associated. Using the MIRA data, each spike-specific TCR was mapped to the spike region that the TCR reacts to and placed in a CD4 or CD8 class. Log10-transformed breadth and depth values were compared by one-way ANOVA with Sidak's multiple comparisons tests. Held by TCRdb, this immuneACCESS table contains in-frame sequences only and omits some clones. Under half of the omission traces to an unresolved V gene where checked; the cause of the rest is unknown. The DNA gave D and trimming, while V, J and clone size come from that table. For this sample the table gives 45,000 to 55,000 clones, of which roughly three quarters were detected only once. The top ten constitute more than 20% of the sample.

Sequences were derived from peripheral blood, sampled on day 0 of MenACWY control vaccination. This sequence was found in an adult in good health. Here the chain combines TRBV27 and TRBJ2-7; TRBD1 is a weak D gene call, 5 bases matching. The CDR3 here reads CASSSTDNRYEQYF. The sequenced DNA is TGTGCCAGCAGTTCTACGGACAACCGCTACGAGCAGTACTTC.